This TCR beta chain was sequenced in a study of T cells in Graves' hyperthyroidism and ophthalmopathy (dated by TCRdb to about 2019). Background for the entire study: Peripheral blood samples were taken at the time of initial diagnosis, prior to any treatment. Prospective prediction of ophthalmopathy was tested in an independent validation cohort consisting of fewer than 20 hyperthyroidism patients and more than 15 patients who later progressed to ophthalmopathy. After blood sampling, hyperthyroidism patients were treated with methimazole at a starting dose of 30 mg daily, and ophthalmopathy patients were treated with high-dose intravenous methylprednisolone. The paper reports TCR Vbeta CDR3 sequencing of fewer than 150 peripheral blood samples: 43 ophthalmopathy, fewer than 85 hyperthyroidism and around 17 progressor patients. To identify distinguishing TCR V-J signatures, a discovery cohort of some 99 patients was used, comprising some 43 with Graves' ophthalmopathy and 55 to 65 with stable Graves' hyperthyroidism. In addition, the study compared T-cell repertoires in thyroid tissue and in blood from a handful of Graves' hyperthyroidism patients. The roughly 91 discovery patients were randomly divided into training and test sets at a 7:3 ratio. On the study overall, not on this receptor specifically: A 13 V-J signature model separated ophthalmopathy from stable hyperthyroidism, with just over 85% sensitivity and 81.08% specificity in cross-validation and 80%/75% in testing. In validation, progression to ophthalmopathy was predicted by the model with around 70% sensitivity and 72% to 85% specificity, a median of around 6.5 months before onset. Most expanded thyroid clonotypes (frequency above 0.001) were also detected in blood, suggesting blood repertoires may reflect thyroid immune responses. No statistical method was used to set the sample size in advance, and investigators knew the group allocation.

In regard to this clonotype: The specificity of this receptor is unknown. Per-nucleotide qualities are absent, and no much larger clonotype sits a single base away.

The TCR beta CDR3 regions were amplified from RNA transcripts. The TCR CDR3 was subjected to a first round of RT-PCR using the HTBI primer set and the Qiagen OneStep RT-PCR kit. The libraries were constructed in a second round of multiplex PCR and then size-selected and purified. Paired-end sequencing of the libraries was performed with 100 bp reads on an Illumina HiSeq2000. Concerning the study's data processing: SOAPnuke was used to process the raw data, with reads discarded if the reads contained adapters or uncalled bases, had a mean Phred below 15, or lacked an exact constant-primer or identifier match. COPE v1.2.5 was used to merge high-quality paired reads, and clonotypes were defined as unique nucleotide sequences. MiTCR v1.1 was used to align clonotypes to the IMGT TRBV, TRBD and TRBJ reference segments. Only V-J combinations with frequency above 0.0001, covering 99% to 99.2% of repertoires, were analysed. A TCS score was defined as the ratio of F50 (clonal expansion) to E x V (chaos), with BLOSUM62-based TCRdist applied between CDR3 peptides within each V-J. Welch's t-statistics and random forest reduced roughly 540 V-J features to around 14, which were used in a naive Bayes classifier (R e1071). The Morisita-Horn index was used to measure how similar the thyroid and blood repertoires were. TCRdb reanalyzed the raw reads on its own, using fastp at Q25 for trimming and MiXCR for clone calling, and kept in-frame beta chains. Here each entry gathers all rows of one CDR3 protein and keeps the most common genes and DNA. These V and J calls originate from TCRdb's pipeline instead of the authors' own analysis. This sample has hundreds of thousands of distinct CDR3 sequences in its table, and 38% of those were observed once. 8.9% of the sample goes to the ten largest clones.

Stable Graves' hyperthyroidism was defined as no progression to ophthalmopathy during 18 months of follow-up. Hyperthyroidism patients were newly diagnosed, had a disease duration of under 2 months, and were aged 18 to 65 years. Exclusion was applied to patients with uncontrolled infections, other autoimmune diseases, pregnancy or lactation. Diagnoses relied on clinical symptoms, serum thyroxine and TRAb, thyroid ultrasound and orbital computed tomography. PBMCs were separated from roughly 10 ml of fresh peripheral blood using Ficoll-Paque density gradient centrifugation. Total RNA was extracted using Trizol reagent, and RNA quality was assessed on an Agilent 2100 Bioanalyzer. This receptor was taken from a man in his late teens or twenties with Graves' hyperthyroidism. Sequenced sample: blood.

This receptor carries the CDR3 CSAASSGQGITEAFF. The DNA sequence is given as TGCAGTGCCGCCTCCTCGGGGCAAGGGATAACTGAAGCTTTCTTT. This receptor chain uses TRBV20-1 and TRBJ1-1, with a weak D call of TRBD1 (5 bases match). Trimming at the junction amounts to 6 bases on V and 5 bases on J, and the germline ends lie 22 bases apart. Measured from the cysteine to the phenylalanine, the CDR3 is 15 residues long. The retained sequence is limited to the CDR3, 45 bases, with the frame set at the first base. The CDR1 and CDR2 encoded by the germline V gene (reference sequence) are DFQATT and SNEGSKA.